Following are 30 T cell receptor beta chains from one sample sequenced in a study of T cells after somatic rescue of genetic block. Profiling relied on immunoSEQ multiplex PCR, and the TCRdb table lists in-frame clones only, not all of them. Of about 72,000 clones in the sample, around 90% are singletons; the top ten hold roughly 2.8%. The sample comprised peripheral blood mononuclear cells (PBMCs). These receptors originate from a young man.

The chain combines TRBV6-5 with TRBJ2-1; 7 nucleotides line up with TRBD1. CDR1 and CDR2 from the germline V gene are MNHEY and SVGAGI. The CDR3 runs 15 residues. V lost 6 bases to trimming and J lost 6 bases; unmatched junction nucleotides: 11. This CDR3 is CASSPSRQGANEQFF. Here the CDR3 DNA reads TGTGCCAGCAGCCCCTCTCGACAGGGTGCCAATGAGCAGTTCTTC.

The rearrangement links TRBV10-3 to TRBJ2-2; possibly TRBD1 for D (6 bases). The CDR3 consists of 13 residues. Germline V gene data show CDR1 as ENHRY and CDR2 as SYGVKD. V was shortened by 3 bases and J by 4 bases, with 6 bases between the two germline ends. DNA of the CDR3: TGTGCCATCAGTGAAGGGGGCACCGGGGAGCTGTTTTTT. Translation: CAISEGGTGELFF.

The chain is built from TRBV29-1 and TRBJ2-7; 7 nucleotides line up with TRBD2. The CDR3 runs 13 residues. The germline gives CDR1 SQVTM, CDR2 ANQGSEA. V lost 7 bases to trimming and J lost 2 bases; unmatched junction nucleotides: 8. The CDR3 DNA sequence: TGCAGCGCCCTTCCGCGGGGGACCTACGAGCAGTACTTC. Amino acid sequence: CSALPRGTYEQYF.

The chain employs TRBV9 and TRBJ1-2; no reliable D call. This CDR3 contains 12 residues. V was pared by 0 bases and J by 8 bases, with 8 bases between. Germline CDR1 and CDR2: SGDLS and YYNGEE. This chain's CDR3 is CASSVGGRGYTF. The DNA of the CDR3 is TGTGCCAGCAGCGTAGGAGGGAGGGGCTACACCTTC.

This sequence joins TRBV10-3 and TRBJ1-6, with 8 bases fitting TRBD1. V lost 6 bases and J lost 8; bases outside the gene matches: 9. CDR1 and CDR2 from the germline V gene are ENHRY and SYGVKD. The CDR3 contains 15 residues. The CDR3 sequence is CAISRQGMGDSPLHF. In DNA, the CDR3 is TGTGCCATCAGCCGACAGGGGATGGGGGATTCACCCCTCCACTTT.

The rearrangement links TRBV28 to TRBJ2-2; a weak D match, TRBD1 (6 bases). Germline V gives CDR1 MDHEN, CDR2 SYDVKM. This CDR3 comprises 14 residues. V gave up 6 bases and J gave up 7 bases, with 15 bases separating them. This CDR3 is CASRGQGLNGELFF. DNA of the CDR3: TGTGCCAGCAGAGGGCAGGGGCTAAACGGGGAGCTGTTTTTT.

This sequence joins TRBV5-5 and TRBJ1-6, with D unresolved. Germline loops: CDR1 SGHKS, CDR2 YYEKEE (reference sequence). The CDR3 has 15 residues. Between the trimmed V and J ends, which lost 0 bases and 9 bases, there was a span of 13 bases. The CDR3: CASSLDAHATSPLHF. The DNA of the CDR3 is TGTGCCAGCAGCTTGGATGCACATGCCACTTCACCCCTCCACTTT.

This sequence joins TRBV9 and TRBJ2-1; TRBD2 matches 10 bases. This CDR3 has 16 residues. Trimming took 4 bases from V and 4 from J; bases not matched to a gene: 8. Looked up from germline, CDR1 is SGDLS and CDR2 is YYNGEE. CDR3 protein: CASSPLAGGGYNEQFF. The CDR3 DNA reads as TGTGCCAGCAGCCCCTTAGCGGGGGGAGGTTACAATGAGCAGTTCTTC.

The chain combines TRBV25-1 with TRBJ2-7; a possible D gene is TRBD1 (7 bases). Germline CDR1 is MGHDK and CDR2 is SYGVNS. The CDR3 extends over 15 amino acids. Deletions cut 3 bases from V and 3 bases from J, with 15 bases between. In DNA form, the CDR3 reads TGTGCCAGCAGTGACGCCCGACAGGGAGGCTACGAGCAGTACTTC. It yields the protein CASSDARQGGYEQYF.

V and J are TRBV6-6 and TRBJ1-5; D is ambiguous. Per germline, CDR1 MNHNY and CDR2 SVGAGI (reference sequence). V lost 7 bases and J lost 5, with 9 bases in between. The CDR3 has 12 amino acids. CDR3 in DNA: TGTGCCAGCACCTTGACCGATCAGCCCCAGCATTTT. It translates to CASTLTDQPQHF.

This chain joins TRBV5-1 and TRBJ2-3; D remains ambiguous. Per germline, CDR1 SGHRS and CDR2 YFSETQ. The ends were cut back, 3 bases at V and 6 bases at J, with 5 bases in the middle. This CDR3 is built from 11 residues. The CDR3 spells CASSYGDTQYF. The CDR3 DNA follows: TGCGCCAGCAGCTACGGCGATACGCAGTATTTT.

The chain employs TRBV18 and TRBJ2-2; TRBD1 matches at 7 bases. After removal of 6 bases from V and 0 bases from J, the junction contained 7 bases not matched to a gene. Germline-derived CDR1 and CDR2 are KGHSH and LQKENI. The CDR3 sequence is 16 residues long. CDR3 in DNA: TGTGCCAGCTCGCATGACAGGGCTCCGAACACCGGGGAGCTGTTTTTT. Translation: CASSHDRAPNTGELFF.

The CDR3 coding sequence is TGTGCCAGCACCGAGACAAGCTTCTATGGCTACACCTTC. It translates to CASTETSFYGYTF. The chain links TRBV5-5 to TRBJ1-2; D is unresolved. With 6 bases removed from V and 4 bases from J, the gap between germline ends came to 13 bases. The CDR3 totals 13 residues. The germline gives CDR1 SGHKS, CDR2 YYEKEE (reference sequence).

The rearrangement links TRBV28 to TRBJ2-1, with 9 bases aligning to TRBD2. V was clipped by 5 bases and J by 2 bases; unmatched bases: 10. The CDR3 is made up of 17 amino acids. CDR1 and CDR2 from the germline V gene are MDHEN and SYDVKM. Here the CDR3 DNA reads TGTGCCAGCAGTCCCTCCCCACAGCGGGAGGCCTACAATGAGCAGTTCTTC. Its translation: CASSPSPQREAYNEQFF.

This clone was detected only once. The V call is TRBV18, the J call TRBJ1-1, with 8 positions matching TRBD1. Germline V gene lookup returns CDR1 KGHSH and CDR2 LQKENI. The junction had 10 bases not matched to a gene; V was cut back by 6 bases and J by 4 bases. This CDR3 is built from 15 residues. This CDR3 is CASSELDRASTEAFF. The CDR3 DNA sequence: TGTGCCAGCTCCGAGTTGGACAGGGCAAGCACTGAAGCTTTCTTT.

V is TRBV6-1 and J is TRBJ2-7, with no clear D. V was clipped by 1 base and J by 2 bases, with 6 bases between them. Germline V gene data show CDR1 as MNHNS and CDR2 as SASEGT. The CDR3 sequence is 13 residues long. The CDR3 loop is CASSEGDTYEQYF. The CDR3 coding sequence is TGTGCCAGCAGTGAAGGAGATACCTACGAGCAGTACTTC.

The CDR3, as DNA: TGTGCCTTATTACAGGGCTCCTACGAGCAGTACTTC. As protein: CALLQGSYEQYF. The chain carries TRBV30 and TRBJ2-7, with a tentative D call TRBD1 (6 bases). This CDR3 contains 12 residues. Germline lookup yields CDR1 GTSNPN and CDR2 SVGIG (reference sequence). With 7 bases removed from V and 0 bases from J, the gap between germline ends came to 10 bases.

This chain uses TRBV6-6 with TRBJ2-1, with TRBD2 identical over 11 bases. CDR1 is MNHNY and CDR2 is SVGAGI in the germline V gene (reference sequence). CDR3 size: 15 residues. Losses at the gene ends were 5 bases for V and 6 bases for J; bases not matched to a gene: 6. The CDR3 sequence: CASSNLAGGSNEQFF. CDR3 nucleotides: TGTGCCAGCAGTAACCTAGCGGGAGGTTCCAATGAGCAGTTCTTC.

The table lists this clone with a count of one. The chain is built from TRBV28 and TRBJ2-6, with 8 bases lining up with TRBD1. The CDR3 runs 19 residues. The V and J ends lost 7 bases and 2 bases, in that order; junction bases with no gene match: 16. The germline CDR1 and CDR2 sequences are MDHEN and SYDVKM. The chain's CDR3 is CASNAGGVSSGAGANVLTF. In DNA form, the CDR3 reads TGTGCCAGCAATGCAGGGGGCGTCTCGTCTGGAGCTGGGGCCAACGTCCTGACTTTC.

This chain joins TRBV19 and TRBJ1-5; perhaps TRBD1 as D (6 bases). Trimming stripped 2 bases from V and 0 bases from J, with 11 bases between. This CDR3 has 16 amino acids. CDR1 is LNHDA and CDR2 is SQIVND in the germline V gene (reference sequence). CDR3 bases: TGTGCCAGTAGTATATATCCGACAGGTAGCAATCAGCCCCAGCATTTT. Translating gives CASSIYPTGSNQPQHF.

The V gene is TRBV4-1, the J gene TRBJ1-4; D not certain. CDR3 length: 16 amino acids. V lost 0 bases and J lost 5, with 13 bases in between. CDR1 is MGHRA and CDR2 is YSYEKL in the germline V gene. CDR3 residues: CASSQDWRASNEKLFF. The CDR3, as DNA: TGCGCCAGCAGCCAAGATTGGAGGGCCTCAAATGAAAAACTGTTTTTT.

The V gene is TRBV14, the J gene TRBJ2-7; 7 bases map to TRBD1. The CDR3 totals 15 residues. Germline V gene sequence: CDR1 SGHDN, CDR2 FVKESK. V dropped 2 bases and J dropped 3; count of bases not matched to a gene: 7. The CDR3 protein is CASSQYWGQIYEQYF. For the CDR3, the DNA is TGTGCCAGCAGCCAATACTGGGGACAGATCTACGAGCAGTACTTC.

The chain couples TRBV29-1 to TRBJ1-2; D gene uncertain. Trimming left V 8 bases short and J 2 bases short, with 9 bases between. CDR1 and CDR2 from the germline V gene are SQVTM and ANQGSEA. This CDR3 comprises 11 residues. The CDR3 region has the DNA TGCAGCATCACGGGCAACTATGGCTACACCTTC. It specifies CSITGNYGYTF.

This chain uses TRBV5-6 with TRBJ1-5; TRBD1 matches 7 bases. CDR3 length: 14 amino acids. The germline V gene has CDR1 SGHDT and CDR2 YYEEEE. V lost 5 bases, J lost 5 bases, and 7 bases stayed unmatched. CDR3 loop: CASRRQGFDQPQHF. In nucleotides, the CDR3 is TGTGCCAGCAGGAGACAGGGATTTGATCAGCCCCAGCATTTT.

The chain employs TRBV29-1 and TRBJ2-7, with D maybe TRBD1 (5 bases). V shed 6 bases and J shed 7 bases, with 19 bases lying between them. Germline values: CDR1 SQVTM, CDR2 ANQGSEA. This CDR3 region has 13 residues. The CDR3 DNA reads TGCAGCGTCGCAGGGTCCAGGGTAGGGGAGCAGTACTTC. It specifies CSVAGSRVGEQYF.

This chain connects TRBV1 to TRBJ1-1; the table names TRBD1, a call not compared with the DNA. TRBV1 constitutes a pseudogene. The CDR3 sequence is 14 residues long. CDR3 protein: CTSSQGGQVPEAFF. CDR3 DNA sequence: TGCACCAGCAGCCAAGGGGGACAGGTCCCTGAAGCTTTCTTT.

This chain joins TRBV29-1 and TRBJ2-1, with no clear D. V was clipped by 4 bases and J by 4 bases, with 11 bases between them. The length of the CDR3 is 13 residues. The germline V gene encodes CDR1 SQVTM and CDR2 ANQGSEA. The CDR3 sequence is CSVATFRYNEQFF. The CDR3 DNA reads TGCAGCGTTGCCACCTTTCGGTACAATGAGCAGTTCTTC.

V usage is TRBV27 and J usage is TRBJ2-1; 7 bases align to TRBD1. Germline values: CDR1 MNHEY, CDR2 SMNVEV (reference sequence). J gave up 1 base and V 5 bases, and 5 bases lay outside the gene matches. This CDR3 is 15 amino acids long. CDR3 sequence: CASSLGQVSYNEQFF. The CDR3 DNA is TGTGCCAGCAGTCTAGGACAGGTTTCCTACAATGAGCAGTTCTTC.

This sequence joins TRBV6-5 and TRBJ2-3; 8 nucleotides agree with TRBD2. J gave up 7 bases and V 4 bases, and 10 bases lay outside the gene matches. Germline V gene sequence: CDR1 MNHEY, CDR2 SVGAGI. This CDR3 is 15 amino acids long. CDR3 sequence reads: CASSSAGTRKNTQYF. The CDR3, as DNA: TGTGCCAGCAGTTCTGCCGGGACTAGAAAAAATACGCAGTATTTT.

The CDR3 nucleotides read TGCGCCAGCAGCCAAGATGTAAGGGGTGATCAGCCCCAGCATTTT. This sequence encodes CASSQDVRGDQPQHF. This rearrangement joins TRBV4-3 to TRBJ1-5; the D gene is possibly TRBD1 (5 bases). This CDR3 region has 15 residues. CDR1 is LGHNA, CDR2 YSLEER, per germline. V was shortened by 0 bases and J by 5 bases, with 11 bases between the two germline ends.